The clone carrying this TCR beta chain was found many times. TCRdb re-called the 5' RACE reads with MiXCR, one entry per CDR3 protein. The table lists tens of thousands of distinct CDR3 sequences, under 15% of them singletons. These data come from a study of early T cells in non-severe SARS-CoV-2 infection. Sequencing was done on a sample of whole blood. This clonotype was sampled from an adult who was a healthcare worker with PCR-confirmed SARS-CoV-2 infection or an uninfected control (not recorded which).

CDR3 coding DNA: TGTGCCAGCAGTTCAGGGAGCTCCTATAATTCACCCCTCCACTTT. Translated, it gives CASSSGSSYNSPLHF. The chain uses TRBV7-9 and TRBJ1-6, with a weak D call TRBD1 (5 bases). V was pared by 6 bases and J by 0 bases, with 9 bases between. CDR3 length: 15 residues. CDR1 and CDR2 from the germline V gene are SEHNR and FQNEAQ (reference sequence).